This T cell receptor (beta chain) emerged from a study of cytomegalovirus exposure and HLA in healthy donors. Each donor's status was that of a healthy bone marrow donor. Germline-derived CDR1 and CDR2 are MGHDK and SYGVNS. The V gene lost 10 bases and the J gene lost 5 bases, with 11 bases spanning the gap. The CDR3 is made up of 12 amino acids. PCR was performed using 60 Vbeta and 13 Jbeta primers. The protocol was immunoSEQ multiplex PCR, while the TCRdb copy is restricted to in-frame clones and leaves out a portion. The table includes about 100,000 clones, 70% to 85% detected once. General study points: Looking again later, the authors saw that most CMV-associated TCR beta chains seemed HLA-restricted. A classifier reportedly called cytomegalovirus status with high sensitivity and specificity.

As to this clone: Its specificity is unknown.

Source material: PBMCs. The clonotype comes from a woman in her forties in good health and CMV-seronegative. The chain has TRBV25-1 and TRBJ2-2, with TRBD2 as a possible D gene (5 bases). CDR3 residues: CATTPGTGELFF. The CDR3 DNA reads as TGTGCCACAACCCCGGGAACCGGGGAGCTGTTTTTT.